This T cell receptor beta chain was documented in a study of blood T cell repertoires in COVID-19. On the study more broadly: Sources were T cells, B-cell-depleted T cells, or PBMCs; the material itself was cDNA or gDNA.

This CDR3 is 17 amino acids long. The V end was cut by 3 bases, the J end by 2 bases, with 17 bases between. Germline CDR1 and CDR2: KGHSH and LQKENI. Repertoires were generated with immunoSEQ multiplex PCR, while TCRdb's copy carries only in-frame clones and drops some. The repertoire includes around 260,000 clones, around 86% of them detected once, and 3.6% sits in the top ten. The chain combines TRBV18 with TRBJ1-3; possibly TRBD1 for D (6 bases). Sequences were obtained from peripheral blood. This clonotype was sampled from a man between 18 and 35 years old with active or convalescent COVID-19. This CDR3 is CASSPLARTVAGNTIYF. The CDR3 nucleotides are TGTGCCAGCTCACCCTTAGCACGGACAGTCGCTGGAAACACCATATATTTT.